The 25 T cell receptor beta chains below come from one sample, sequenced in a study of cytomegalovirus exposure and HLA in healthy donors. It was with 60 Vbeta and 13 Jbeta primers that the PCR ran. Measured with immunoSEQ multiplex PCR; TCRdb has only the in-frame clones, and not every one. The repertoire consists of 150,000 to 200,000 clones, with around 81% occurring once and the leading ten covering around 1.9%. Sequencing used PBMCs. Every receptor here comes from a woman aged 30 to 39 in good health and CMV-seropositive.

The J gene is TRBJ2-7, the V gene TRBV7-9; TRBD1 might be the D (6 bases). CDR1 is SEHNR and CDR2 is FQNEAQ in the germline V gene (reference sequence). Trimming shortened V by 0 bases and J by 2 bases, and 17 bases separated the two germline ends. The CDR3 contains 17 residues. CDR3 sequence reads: CASSLAIGKDRTYEQYF. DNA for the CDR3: TGTGCCAGCAGCTTAGCAATTGGGAAGGACAGAACCTACGAGCAGTACTTC. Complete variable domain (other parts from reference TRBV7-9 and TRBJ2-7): DTGVSQNPRHKITKRGQNVTFRCDPISEHNRLYWYRQTLGQGPEFLTYFQNEAQLEKSRLLSDRFSAERPKGSFSTLEIQRTEQGDSAMYLCASSLAIGKDRTYEQYFGPGTRLTVT.

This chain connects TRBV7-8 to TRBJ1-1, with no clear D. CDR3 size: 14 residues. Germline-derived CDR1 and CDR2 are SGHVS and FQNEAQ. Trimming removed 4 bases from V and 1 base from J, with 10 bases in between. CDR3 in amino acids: CASSSRETNTEAFF. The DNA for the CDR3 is TGTGCCAGCAGCTCTAGGGAGACGAACACTGAAGCTTTCTTT.

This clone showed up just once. The CDR3 spells CASSLFGVQTGTGGYEQYF. In DNA form, the CDR3 reads TGTGCCAGCAGTTTATTCGGGGTTCAGACCGGGACAGGGGGCTACGAGCAGTACTTC. V and J are TRBV27 and TRBJ2-7; 11 bases fit TRBD1. Looked up from germline, CDR1 is MNHEY and CDR2 is SMNVEV (reference sequence). With V trimmed by 1 base and J by 3 bases, 14 bases remained unmatched. This CDR3 is built from 19 residues.

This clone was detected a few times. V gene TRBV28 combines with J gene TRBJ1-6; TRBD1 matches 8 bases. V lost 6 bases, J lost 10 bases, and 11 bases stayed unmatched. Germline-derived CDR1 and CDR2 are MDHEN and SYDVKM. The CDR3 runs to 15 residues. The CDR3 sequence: CASSTPDRGRSPLHF. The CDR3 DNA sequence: TGTGCCAGCAGCACCCCTGACAGGGGTCGATCACCCCTCCACTTT.

The CDR3 loop reads CATMDFSRPPYEQYF. CDR3 nucleotides: TGTGCCACCATGGACTTTTCACGACCTCCTTACGAGCAGTACTTC. The rearrangement uses TRBV10-3 and TRBJ2-7, with D possibly matching TRBD2 (5 bases). Germline values: CDR1 ENHRY, CDR2 SYGVKD. The CDR3 has 15 residues. Trimming removed 10 bases at V and 4 bases at J, with 23 bases between.

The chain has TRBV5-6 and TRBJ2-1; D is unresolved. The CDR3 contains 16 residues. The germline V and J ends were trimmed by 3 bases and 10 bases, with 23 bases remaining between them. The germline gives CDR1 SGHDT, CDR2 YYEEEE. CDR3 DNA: TGTGCCAGCAGCTCCCACGACCCTTCAGAGGATCCCGAGCAGTTCTTC. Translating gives CASSSHDPSEDPEQFF.

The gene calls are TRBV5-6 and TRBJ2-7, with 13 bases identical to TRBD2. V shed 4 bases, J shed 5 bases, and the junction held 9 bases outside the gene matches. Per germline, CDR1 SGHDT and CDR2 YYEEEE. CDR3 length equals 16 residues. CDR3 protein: CASSHWTSGSRNEQYF. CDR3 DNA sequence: TGTGCCAGCAGCCACTGGACTAGCGGGAGTAGGAACGAGCAGTACTTC.

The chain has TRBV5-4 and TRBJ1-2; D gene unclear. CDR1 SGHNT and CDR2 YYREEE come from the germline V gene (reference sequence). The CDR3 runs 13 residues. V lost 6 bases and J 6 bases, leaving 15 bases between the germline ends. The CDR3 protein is CASTLGGRDGYTF. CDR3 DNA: TGTGCCAGCACCCTCGGAGGGCGGGATGGCTACACCTTC.

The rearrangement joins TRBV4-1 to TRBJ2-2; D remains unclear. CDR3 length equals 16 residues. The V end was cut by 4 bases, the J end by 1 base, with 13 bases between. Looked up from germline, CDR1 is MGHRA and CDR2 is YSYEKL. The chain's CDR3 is CASSRVWSENTGELFF. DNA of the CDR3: TGCGCCAGCAGCCGAGTTTGGAGCGAGAACACCGGGGAGCTGTTTTTT.

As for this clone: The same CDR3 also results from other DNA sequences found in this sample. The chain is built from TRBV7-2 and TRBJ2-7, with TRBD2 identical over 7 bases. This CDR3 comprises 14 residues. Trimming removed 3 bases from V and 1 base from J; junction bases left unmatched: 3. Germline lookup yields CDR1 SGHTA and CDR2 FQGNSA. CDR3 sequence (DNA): TGTGCCAGCAGCTTTAGCGGGTCGTCCTACGAGCAGTACTTC. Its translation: CASSFSGSSYEQYF.

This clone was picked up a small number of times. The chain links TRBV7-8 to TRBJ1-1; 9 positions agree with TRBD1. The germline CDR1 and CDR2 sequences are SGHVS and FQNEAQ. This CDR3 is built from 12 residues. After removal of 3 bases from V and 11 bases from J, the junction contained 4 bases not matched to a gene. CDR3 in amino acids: CASSFRTGVAFF. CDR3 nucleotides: TGTGCCAGCAGCTTCCGGACAGGGGTGGCTTTCTTT.

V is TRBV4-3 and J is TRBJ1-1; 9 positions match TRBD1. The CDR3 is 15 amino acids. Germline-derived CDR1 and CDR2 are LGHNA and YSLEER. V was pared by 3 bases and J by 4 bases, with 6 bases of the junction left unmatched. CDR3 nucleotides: TGCGCCAGCAGCCACCGGACAGGGGTGGGCACTGAAGCTTTCTTT. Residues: CASSHRTGVGTEAFF.

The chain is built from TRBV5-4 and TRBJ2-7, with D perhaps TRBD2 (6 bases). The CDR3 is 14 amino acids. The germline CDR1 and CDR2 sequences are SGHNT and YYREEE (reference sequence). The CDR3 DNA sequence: TGTGCGACCAACCGCGGAGGGGCCCCCTACGAGCAGTACTTC. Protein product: CATNRGGAPYEQYF.

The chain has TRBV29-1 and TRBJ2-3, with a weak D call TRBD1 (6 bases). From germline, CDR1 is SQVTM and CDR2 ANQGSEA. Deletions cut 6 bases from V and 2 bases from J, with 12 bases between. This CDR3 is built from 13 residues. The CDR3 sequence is CSVAWDNTDTQYF. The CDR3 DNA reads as TGCAGCGTCGCATGGGACAACACAGATACGCAGTATTTT.

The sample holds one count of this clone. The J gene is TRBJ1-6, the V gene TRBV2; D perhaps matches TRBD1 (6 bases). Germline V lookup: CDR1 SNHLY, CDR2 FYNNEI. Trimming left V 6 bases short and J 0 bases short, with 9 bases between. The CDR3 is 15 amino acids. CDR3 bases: TGTGCCAGCAGCGACAGGAGCTCCTATAATTCACCCCTCCACTTT. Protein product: CASSDRSSYNSPLHF.

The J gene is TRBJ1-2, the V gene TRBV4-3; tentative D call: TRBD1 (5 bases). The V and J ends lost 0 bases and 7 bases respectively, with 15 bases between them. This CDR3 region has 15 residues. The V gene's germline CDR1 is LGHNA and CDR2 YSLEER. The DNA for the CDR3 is TGCGCCAGCAGCCAAGATCCGGGGGTAGGCTCTGGCTACACCTTC. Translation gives CASSQDPGVGSGYTF.

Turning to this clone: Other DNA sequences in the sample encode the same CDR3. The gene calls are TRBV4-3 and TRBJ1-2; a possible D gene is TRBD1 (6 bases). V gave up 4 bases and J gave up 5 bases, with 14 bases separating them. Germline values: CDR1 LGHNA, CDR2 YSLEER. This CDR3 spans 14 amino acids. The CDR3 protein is CASSRAGQNYGYTF. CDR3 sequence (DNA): TGCGCCAGCAGCCGAGCCGGACAGAATTATGGCTACACCTTC.

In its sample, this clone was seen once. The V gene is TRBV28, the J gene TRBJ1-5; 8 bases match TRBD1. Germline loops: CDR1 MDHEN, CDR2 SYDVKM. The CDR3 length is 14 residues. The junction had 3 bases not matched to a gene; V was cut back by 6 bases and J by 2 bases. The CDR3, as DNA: TGTGCCAGCAGGTCGGACAGGGGCAATCAGCCCCAGCATTTT. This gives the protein CASRSDRGNQPQHF.

CDR3 loop: CASSTQGAGGNQPQHF. The CDR3 DNA reads TGTGCCAGCAGCACCCAGGGGGCCGGAGGCAATCAGCCCCAGCATTTT. This rearrangement joins TRBV7-2 to TRBJ1-5; TRBD1 matches 8 bases. The junction had 8 bases not matched to a gene; V was cut back by 5 bases and J by 2 bases. Germline V gene lookup returns CDR1 SGHTA and CDR2 FQGNSA. CDR3 length: 16 residues.

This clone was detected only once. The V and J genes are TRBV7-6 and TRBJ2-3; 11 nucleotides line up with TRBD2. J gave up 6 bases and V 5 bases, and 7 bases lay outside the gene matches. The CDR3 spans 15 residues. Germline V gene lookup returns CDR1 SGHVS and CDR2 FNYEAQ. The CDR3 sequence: CASSPIGLAGDTQYF. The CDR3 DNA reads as TGTGCCAGCAGCCCAATCGGACTAGCGGGCGATACGCAGTATTTT.

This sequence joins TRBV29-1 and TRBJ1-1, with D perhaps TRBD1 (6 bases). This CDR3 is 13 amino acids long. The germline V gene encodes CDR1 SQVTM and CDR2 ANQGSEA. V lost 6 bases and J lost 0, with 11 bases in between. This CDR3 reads CSVAGALNTEAFF. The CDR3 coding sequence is TGCAGCGTCGCGGGGGCGTTGAACACTGAAGCTTTCTTT.

The CDR3 DNA is TGTGCCAGCAGCTTGGCAGGGCAGAAGTTGGGCTACACCTTC. This gives the protein CASSLAGQKLGYTF. V and J are TRBV5-6 and TRBJ1-2, with D tentatively TRBD1 (5 bases). This CDR3 spans 14 amino acids. Germline values: CDR1 SGHDT, CDR2 YYEEEE. Trimming took 0 bases from V and 8 from J, leaving 14 bases between them.

CDR3 loop: CASSLARDRGHIQYF. The CDR3 DNA sequence: TGCGCCAGCAGCTTGGCCCGGGACAGGGGGCACATTCAGTACTTC. The rearrangement joins TRBV5-1 to TRBJ2-4; TRBD1 matches 12 bases. The CDR3 is 15 residues long. After removal of 0 bases from V and 8 bases from J, the junction contained 3 bases not matched to a gene. Germline values: CDR1 SGHRS, CDR2 YFSETQ. Looking up the rest from reference TRBV5-1 and TRBJ2-4 gives the full variable domain: KAGVTQTPRYLIKTRGQQVTLSCSPISGHRSVSWYQQTPGQGLQFLFEYFSETQRNKGNFPGRFSGRQFSNSRSEMNVSTLELGDSALYLCASSLARDRGHIQYFGAGTRLSVL.

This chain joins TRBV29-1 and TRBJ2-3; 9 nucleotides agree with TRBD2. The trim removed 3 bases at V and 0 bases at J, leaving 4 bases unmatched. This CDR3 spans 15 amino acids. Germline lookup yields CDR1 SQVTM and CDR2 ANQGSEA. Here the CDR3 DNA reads TGCAGCGTTGAGGGAGCGGGGGGTAGCACAGATACGCAGTATTTT. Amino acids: CSVEGAGGSTDTQYF.

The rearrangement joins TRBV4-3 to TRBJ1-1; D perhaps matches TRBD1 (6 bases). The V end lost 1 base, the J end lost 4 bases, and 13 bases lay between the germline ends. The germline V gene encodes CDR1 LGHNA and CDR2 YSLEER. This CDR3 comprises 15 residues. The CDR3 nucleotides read TGCGCCAGCAGCCAAGGCCCCGGGGGGCTCACTGAAGCTTTCTTT. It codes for CASSQGPGGLTEAFF.